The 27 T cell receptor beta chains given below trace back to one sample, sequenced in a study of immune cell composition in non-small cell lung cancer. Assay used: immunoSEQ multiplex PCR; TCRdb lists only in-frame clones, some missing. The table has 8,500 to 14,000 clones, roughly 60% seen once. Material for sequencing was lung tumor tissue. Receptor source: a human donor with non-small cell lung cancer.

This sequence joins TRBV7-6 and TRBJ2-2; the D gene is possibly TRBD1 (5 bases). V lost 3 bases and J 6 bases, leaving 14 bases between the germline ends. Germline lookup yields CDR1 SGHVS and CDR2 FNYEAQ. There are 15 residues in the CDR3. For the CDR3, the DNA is TGTGCCAGCAGCTTTCAAGGGGCCGGCGCCGGGGAGCTGTTTTTT. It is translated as CASSFQGAGAGELFF.

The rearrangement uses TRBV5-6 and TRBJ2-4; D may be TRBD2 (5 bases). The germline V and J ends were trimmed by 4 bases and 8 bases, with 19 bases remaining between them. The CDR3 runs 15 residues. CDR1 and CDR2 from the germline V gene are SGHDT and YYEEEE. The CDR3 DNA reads TGTGCCAGCAGCCATAGCAGAGGGTCGATACACATTCAGTACTTC. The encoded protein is CASSHSRGSIHIQYF.

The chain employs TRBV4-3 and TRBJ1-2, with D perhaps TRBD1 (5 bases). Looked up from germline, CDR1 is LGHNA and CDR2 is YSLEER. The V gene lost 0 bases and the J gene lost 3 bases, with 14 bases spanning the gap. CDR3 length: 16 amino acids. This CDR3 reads CASSQDYGHGDYGYTF. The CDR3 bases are TGCGCCAGCAGCCAAGATTACGGACACGGCGACTATGGCTACACCTTC.

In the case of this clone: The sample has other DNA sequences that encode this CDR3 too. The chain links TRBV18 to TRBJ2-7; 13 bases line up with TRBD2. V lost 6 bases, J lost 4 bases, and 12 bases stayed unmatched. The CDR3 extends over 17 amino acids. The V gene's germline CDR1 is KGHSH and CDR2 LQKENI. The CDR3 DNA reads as TGTGCCAGCTCGCCGCGCACTAGCGGGAGGGCCTCTTACGAGCAGTACTTC. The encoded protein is CASSPRTSGRASYEQYF.

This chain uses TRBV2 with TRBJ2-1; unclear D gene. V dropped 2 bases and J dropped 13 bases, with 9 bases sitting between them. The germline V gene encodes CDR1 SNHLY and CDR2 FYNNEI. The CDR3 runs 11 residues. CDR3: CASSESLVQFF. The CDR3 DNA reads TGTGCCAGCAGTGAATCCCTAGTTCAGTTCTTC.

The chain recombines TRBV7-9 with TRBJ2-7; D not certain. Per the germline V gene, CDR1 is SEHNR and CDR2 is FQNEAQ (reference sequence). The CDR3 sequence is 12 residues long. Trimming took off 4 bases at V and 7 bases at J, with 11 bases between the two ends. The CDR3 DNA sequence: TGTGCCAGCAGCTCACCCCTCGGGGAGCAGTACTTC. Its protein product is CASSSPLGEQYF. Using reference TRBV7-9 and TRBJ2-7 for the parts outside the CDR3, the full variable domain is DTGVSQNPRHKITKRGQNVTFRCDPISEHNRLYWYRQTLGQGPEFLTYFQNEAQLEKSRLLSDRFSAERPKGSFSTLEIQRTEQGDSAMYLCASSSPLGEQYFGPGTRLTVT.

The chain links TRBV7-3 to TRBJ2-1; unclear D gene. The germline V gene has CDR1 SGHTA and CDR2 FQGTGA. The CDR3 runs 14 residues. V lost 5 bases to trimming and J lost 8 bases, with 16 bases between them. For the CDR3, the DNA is TGTGCCAGCAGCCCGTACCCGTTTGGGCATGAGCAGTTCTTC. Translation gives CASSPYPFGHEQFF.

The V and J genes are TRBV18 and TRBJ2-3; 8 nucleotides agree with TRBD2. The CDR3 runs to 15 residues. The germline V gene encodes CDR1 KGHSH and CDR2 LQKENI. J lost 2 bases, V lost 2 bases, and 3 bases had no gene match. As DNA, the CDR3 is TGTGCCAGCTCACCAAGACTAGCGTTCACAGATACGCAGTATTTT. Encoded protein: CASSPRLAFTDTQYF.

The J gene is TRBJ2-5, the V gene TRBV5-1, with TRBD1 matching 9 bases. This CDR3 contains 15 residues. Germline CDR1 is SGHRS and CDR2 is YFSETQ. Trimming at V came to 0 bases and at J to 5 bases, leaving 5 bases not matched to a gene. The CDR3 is CASSLGTGDGETQYF. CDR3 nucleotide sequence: TGCGCCAGCAGCTTGGGGACAGGGGACGGGGAGACCCAGTACTTC.

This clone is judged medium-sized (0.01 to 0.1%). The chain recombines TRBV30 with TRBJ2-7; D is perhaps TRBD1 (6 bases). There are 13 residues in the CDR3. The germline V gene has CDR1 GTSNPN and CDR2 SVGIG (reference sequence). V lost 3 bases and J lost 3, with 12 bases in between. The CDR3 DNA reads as TGTGCCTGGAGCCAGACAGGAGTCTACGAGCAGTACTTC. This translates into CAWSQTGVYEQYF.

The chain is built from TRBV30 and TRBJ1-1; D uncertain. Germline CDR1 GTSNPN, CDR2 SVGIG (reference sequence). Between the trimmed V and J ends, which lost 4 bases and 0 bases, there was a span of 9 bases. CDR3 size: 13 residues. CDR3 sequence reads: CAWNAMLNTEAFF. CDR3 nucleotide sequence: TGTGCCTGGAACGCGATGTTGAACACTGAAGCTTTCTTT.

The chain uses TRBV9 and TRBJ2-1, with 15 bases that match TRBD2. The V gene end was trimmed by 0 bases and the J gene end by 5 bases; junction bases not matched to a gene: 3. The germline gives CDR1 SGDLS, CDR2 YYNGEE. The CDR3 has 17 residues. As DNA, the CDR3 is TGTGCCAGCAGCGTAGCAGGACTAGCGGGAGGGGACAATGAGCAGTTCTTC. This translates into CASSVAGLAGGDNEQFF.

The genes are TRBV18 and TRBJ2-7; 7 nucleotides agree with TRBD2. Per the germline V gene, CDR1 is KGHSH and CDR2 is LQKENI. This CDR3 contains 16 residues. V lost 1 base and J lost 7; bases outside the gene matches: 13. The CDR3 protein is CASSPLGASGASEQYF. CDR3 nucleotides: TGTGCCAGCTCACCACTAGGCGCTAGCGGCGCTTCGGAGCAGTACTTC.

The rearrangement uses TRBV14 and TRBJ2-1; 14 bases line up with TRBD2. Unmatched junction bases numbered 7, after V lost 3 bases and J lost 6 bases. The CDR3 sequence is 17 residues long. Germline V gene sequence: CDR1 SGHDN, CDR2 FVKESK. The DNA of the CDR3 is TGTGCCAGCAGCCATATAGGACTAGCGGGAGGAATCAATGAGCAGTTCTTC. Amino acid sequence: CASSHIGLAGGINEQFF.

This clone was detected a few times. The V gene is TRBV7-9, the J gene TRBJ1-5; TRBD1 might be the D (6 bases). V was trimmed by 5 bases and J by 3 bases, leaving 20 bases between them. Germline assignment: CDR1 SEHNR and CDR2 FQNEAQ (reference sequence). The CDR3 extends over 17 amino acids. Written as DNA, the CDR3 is TGTGCCAGCAGCGTGGGGTGGCGACAGGTGAACAATCAGCCCCAGCATTTT. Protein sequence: CASSVGWRQVNNQPQHF.

In DNA, the CDR3 is TGCAGTGCCCTGGACTACCCCGAGCAGTACTTC. This codes for CSALDYPEQYF. The chain uses TRBV20-1 and TRBJ2-7; D may be TRBD2 (6 bases). The CDR3 is made up of 11 amino acids. Germline V lookup: CDR1 DFQATT, CDR2 SNEGSKA (reference sequence). V lost 6 bases and J lost 6, with 12 bases in between.

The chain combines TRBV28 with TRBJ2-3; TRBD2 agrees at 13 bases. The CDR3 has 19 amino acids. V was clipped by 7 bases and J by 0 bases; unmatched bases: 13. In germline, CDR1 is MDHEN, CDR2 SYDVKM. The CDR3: CASTNPGLAGITSTDTQYF. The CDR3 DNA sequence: TGTGCCAGCACAAACCCGGGACTAGCGGGGATAACTAGCACAGATACGCAGTATTTT.

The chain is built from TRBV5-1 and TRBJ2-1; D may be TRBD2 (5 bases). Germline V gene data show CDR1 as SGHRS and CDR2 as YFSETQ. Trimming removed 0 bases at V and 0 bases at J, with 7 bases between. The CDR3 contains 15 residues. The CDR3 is CASSLEGSSYNEQFF. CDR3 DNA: TGCGCCAGCAGCTTGGAAGGGAGCTCCTACAATGAGCAGTTCTTC.

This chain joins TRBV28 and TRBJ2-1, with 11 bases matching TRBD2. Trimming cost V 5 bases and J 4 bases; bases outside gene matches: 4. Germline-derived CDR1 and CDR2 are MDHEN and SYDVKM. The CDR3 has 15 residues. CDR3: CASSHSGRAYNEQFF. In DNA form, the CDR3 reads TGTGCCAGCAGTCATAGCGGGAGGGCTTACAATGAGCAGTTCTTC.

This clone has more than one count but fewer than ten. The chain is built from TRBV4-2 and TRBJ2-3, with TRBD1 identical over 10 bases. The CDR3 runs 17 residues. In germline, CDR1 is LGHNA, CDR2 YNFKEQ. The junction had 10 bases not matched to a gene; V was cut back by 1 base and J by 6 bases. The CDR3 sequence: CASSQVSETGGIDTQYF. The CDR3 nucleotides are TGTGCCAGCAGCCAAGTTTCCGAGACAGGGGGCATCGATACGCAGTATTTT.

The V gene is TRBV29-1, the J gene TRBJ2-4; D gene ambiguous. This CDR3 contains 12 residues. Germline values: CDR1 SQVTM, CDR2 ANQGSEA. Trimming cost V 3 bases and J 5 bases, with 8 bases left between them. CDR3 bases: TGCAGCGTTGATCCAGGTCAAAACATTCAGTACTTC. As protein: CSVDPGQNIQYF. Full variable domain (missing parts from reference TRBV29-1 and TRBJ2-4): SAVISQKPSRDICQRGTSLTIQCQVDSQVTMMFWYRQQPGQSLTLIATANQGSEATYESGFVIDKFPISRPNLTFSTLTVSNMSPEDSSIYLCSVDPGQNIQYFGAGTRLSVL.

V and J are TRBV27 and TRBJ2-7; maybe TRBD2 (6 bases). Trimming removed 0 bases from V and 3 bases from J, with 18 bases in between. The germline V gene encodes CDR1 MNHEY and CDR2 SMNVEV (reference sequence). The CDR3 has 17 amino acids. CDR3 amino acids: CASSLSWREGAYYEQYF. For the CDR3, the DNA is TGTGCCAGCAGTTTATCTTGGAGGGAAGGGGCTTACTACGAGCAGTACTTC.

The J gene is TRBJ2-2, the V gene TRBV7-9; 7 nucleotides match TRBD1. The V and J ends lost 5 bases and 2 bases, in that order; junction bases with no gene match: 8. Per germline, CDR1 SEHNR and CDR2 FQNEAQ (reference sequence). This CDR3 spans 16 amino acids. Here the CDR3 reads CASSAGDRENTGELFF. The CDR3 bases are TGTGCCAGCAGCGCCGGGGACAGAGAAAACACCGGGGAGCTGTTTTTT.

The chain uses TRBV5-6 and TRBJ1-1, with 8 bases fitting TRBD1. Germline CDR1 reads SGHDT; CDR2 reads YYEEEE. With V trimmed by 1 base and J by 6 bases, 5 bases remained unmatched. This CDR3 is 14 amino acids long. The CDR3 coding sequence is TGTGCCAGCAGCTTGCCAGGGGGCCCCTCTGAAGCTTTCTTT. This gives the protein CASSLPGGPSEAFF.

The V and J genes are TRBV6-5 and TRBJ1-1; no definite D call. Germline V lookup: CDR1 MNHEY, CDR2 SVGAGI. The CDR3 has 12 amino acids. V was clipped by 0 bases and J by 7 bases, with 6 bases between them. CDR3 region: CASSYSTGEAFF. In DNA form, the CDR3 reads TGTGCCAGCAGTTACTCGACGGGTGAAGCTTTCTTT.

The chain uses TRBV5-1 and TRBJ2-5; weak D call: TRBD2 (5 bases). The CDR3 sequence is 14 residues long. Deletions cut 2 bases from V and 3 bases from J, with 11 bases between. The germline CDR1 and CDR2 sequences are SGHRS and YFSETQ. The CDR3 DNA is TGCGCCAGCAGCTTAATTAGCGCTAAAGAGACCCAGTACTTC. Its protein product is CASSLISAKETQYF. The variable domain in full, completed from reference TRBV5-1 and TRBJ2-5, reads KAGVTQTPRYLIKTRGQQVTLSCSPISGHRSVSWYQQTPGQGLQFLFEYFSETQRNKGNFPGRFSGRQFSNSRSEMNVSTLELGDSALYLCASSLISAKETQYFGPGTRLLVL.

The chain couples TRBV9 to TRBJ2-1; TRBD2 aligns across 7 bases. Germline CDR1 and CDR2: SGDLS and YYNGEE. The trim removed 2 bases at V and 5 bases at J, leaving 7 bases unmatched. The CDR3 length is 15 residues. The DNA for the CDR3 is TGTGCCAGCAGCGTTGGGGGAGGGCCCCACAATGAGCAGTTCTTC. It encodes CASSVGGGPHNEQFF.